This TCR beta chain derives from a study of T cells and Merkel cell carcinoma outcomes. The CDR3 totals 12 residues. V lost 5 bases to trimming and J lost 2 bases, with 7 bases between them. Per germline, CDR1 SEHNR and CDR2 FQNEAQ (reference sequence). The protocol was immunoSEQ multiplex PCR, while the TCRdb copy is restricted to in-frame clones and leaves out a portion. Of 500 or so clones in the sample, around 87% are singletons; the top ten hold roughly 6.6%. Regarding the study as a whole: Merkel cell carcinoma outcomes were reportedly predicted by repertoire and T-cell density.

Worth noting for this clone: What it recognizes is unknown.

The chain has TRBV7-9 and TRBJ2-7; D possibly corresponds to TRBD2 (6 bases). Sequencing was done on a sample of tumor tissue from Merkel cell carcinoma. This clonotype was sampled from a human donor with Merkel cell carcinoma. CDR3 sequence reads: CASSRGTYEQYF. CDR3 DNA: TGTGCCAGCAGCCGGGGGACCTACGAGCAGTACTTC.